Listed below are T cell receptor beta chains from one sample, sequenced in a study of blood T cell repertoires in COVID-19. The assay was immunoSEQ multiplex PCR, and TCRdb's table has in-frame clones only and misses some. This sample yields fewer than 300,000 clones, of which about 85% are seen a single time; approximately 12% belongs to the top ten. Sequencing was done on a sample of peripheral blood. The receptors derive from a human donor in a cohort sampled during active COVID-19. CDR3s include the opening cysteine and the closing phenylalanine or tryptophan. Fields, in order: D gene, J gene, V gene, clone size, CDR3 DNA, CDR3 protein. D genes are given only for firm matches. Expanded clones are given a class, and other clones once, few, many or no size at all.

d_gene: TRBD1; j_gene: TRBJ1-4; v_gene: TRBV9; abundance: .; CDR3nt: TGTGCCAGCAGCAGCGGGACAGGAGGATATGAAAAACTGTTTTTT; CDR3aa: CASSSGTGGYEKLFF
d_gene: .; j_gene: TRBJ2-7; v_gene: TRBV5-5; abundance: .; CDR3nt: TGTGCCAGCAGCTTGGACCCAGGGGGGAACGAGCAGTACTTC; CDR3aa: CASSLDPGGNEQYF
d_gene: .; j_gene: TRBJ1-1; v_gene: TRBV12-3/TRBV12-4; abundance: few; CDR3nt: TGTGCCAGCAGTTTGGGCCAGAACACTGAAGCTTTCTTT; CDR3aa: CASSLGQNTEAFF
d_gene: TRBD1; j_gene: TRBJ2-7; v_gene: TRBV28; abundance: .; CDR3nt: TGTGCCAGCAGATCCCCGGGACAGGGAATCCACGAGCAGTACTTC; CDR3aa: CASRSPGQGIHEQYF
d_gene: TRBD1; j_gene: TRBJ2-7; v_gene: TRBV12-5; abundance: .; CDR3nt: TGTGCTAGTGGTTTGGCTTACGGACAGGGGGCAAAATCTTACGAGCAGTACTTC; CDR3aa: CASGLAYGQGAKSYEQYF
d_gene: .; j_gene: TRBJ2-7; v_gene: TRBV28; abundance: .; CDR3nt: TGTGCCAGCAGTTTATTTCAGGGTAGGAGCGAGCAGTACTTC; CDR3aa: CASSLFQGRSEQYF
d_gene: TRBD2; j_gene: TRBJ2-1; v_gene: TRBV6-4; abundance: .; CDR3nt: TGTGCCAGCAGTGGGCTAGCGGGAGCTTACAATGAGCAGTTCTTC; CDR3aa: CASSGLAGAYNEQFF
d_gene: .; j_gene: TRBJ2-6; v_gene: TRBV9; abundance: .; CDR3nt: TGTGCCAGCAGTACCGAGCAGGCTGGGGCCAACGTCCTGACTTTC; CDR3aa: CASSTEQAGANVLTF
d_gene: .; j_gene: TRBJ2-3; v_gene: TRBV6-1; abundance: .; CDR3nt: TGTGCCAGCAGTGAAAATGTCAGGGTCGGAGATACGCAGTATTTT; CDR3aa: CASSENVRVGDTQYF
d_gene: TRBD1; j_gene: TRBJ1-6; v_gene: TRBV5-4; abundance: .; CDR3nt: TGTGCCAGCAGCTACAGGGGTGATTCACCCCTCCACTTT; CDR3aa: CASSYRGDSPLHF
d_gene: .; j_gene: TRBJ2-1; v_gene: TRBV11-3; abundance: .; CDR3nt: TGTGCCAGCAGCTTAGATTCAGGGAACGCCAAGAATGAGCAGTTCTTC; CDR3aa: CASSLDSGNAKNEQFF
d_gene: TRBD1; j_gene: TRBJ2-7; v_gene: TRBV5-1; abundance: .; CDR3nt: TGCGCCAGCAGCTTGGTGACAGGGGTCTCCTACGAGCAGTACTTC; CDR3aa: CASSLVTGVSYEQYF
d_gene: TRBD2; j_gene: TRBJ2-1; v_gene: TRBV5-1; abundance: .; CDR3nt: TGCGCCAGCAGCTTCCGAGCGGGAGAATTGTCCTACAATGAGCAGTTCTTC; CDR3aa: CASSFRAGELSYNEQFF
d_gene: TRBD2; j_gene: TRBJ2-1; v_gene: TRBV28; abundance: .; CDR3nt: TGTGCCAGTATGCCGGGGGGGAGGGGTGGCAATGAGCAGTTCTTC; CDR3aa: CASMPGGRGGNEQFF
d_gene: TRBD2; j_gene: TRBJ2-1; v_gene: TRBV11-3; abundance: .; CDR3nt: TGTGCCAGCAGCCCAACCGCCTCAGCGGGAGTTACGAATGAGCAGTTCTTC; CDR3aa: CASSPTASAGVTNEQFF
d_gene: .; j_gene: TRBJ1-3; v_gene: TRBV7-9; abundance: .; CDR3nt: TGTGCCAGCAGCTTAGCAGGGGTAAACACCATATATTTT; CDR3aa: CASSLAGVNTIYF
d_gene: TRBD2; j_gene: TRBJ2-7; v_gene: TRBV27; abundance: .; CDR3nt: TGTGCCAGCAGTTTAGGGACTAGCGGTTCCTACGAGCAGTACTTC; CDR3aa: CASSLGTSGSYEQYF
d_gene: TRBD1; j_gene: TRBJ2-7; v_gene: TRBV25-1; abundance: .; CDR3nt: TGTGCCAGCAGTGAAACGGGACAGGGGGGCGAGCAGTACTTC; CDR3aa: CASSETGQGGEQYF
d_gene: TRBD1; j_gene: TRBJ2-7; v_gene: TRBV7-9; abundance: .; CDR3nt: TGTGCCAGCAGCAGCAGGGACAGGGGCCTTTACGAGCAGTACTTC; CDR3aa: CASSSRDRGLYEQYF
d_gene: TRBD1; j_gene: TRBJ1-2; v_gene: TRBV3-1/TRBV3-2; abundance: .; CDR3nt: TGTGCCAGCAGCCCTCGGGACAGGGTCGGCTATGGCTACACCTTC; CDR3aa: CASSPRDRVGYGYTF
d_gene: TRBD1; j_gene: TRBJ2-7; v_gene: TRBV19; abundance: .; CDR3nt: TGTGCCAGTAGCCCCGGGACAGACTACGAGCAGTACTTC; CDR3aa: CASSPGTDYEQYF
d_gene: TRBD1; j_gene: TRBJ2-2; v_gene: TRBV20-1; abundance: .; CDR3nt: TGCAGTGCTAGTCCCGGACAGGGAAACACCGGGGAGCTGTTTTTT; CDR3aa: CSASPGQGNTGELFF
d_gene: .; j_gene: TRBJ2-1; v_gene: TRBV19; abundance: .; CDR3nt: TGTGCCAGTAGCACAGGGTATGAGCAGTTCTTC; CDR3aa: CASSTGYEQFF
d_gene: TRBD1; j_gene: TRBJ2-3; v_gene: TRBV19; abundance: once; CDR3nt: TGTGCCAGTACCCCTCATGGGACAGGGAAAGATACGCAGTATTTT; CDR3aa: CASTPHGTGKDTQYF
d_gene: .; j_gene: TRBJ1-1; v_gene: TRBV12-3/TRBV12-4; abundance: .; CDR3nt: TGTGCCAGCAGTTTAGACAGAGCCCCTGAAGCTTTCTTT; CDR3aa: CASSLDRAPEAFF
d_gene: TRBD1; j_gene: TRBJ2-7; v_gene: TRBV7-8; abundance: .; CDR3nt: TGTGCCAGCAGCTTCCTCTCGCGGCGGGACAGGGCCCACGAGCAGTACTTC; CDR3aa: CASSFLSRRDRAHEQYF
d_gene: .; j_gene: TRBJ1-5; v_gene: TRBV5-5; abundance: .; CDR3nt: TGTGCCAGCTCTTCAGGCAGGGTGAATCAGCCCCAGCATTTT; CDR3aa: CASSSGRVNQPQHF
d_gene: TRBD2; j_gene: TRBJ2-7; v_gene: TRBV6-2/TRBV6-3; abundance: few; CDR3nt: TGTGCCAGCAGTGCGACTAGCGGGGTCTACGAGCAGTACTTC; CDR3aa: CASSATSGVYEQYF
d_gene: TRBD2; j_gene: TRBJ2-5; v_gene: TRBV7-2; abundance: .; CDR3nt: TGTGCCAGCAGCGAAGGACTAGCGGGAGGTTGGGGAGAGACCCAGTACTTC; CDR3aa: CASSEGLAGGWGETQYF
d_gene: TRBD1; j_gene: TRBJ1-5; v_gene: TRBV30; abundance: .; CDR3nt: TGTGCCTGGAGCCTACAGGGGGCAGGAAATCAGCCCCAGCATTTT; CDR3aa: CAWSLQGAGNQPQHF
d_gene: TRBD1; j_gene: TRBJ1-1; v_gene: TRBV18; abundance: .; CDR3nt: TGTGCCAGCTCACCACCGACAGGGGTGAACACTGAAGCTTTCTTT; CDR3aa: CASSPPTGVNTEAFF